Each of the 6 T cell receptor beta chains below was sequenced from the same sample in a study of Graves' ophthalmopathy and Graves' hyperthyroidism. TCR beta CDR3 amplification used RNA transcripts. Second-round multiplex PCR followed a first-round RT-PCR using HTBI primers. MiXCR, run by TCRdb on the multiplex PCR reads, gives a single entry per CDR3 protein. This table holds some 410,000 distinct CDR3 sequences, roughly 21% found once. Sequencing was carried out using peripheral blood. The receptors were gathered from a woman younger than 30 with stable Graves' hyperthyroidism.

This clonotype was seen at least ten times. The rearrangement joins TRBV12-3 or TRBV12-4 to TRBJ2-7, with 11 bases identical to TRBD2. The CDR3 has 15 residues. V dropped 5 bases and J dropped 3; count of bases not matched to a gene: 6. DNA of the CDR3: TGTGCCAGCAGTATGGGGACTAGCGGAAACTACGAGCAGTACTTC. This codes for CASSMGTSGNYEQYF.

This chain links TRBV6-1 with TRBJ2-4; 13 nucleotides agree with TRBD2. V lost 6 bases and J lost 0; bases outside the gene matches: 5. Germline V gene lookup returns CDR1 MNHNS and CDR2 SASEGT. The CDR3 sequence is 17 residues long. CDR3 nucleotides: TGTGCCAGCAGCCACGGACTAGCGGGGGTAGCCAAAAACATTCAGTACTTC. Amino acid sequence: CASSHGLAGVAKNIQYF.

The V call is TRBV30, the J call TRBJ1-2; TRBD1 is a possible D gene (5 bases). The V end lost 2 bases, the J end lost 10 bases, and 11 bases lay between the germline ends. The CDR3 sequence is 11 residues long. CDR1 and CDR2 from the germline V gene are GTSNPN and SVGIG (reference sequence). The CDR3 DNA reads TGTGCCTGGAGTAAACAGGTGCACTACACCTTC. This encodes CAWSKQVHYTF.

The CDR3 nucleotides read TGTGCCAGCAGCTCATTCACCAGAGCTAACTATGGCTACACCTTC. Protein product: CASSSFTRANYGYTF. The gene calls are TRBV28 and TRBJ1-2; D uncertain. Per germline, CDR1 MDHEN and CDR2 SYDVKM. Trimming shortened V by 6 bases and J by 0 bases, and 14 bases separated the two germline ends. The CDR3 totals 15 residues.

In its sample, this clonotype was seen many times. The CDR3 loop reads CASSRGTGANYGYTF. The DNA of the CDR3 is TGTGCCAGCAGTCGCGGGACAGGGGCCAACTATGGCTACACCTTC. The rearrangement uses TRBV2 and TRBJ1-2; 10 nucleotides agree with TRBD1. This CDR3 is 15 amino acids long. Germline CDR1 reads SNHLY; CDR2 reads FYNNEI. V lost 5 bases and J lost 2; bases outside the gene matches: 5.

On this clonotype itself: This CDR3 fails to terminate in the conserved phenylalanine or tryptophan, so it likely reflects a read error. The DNA is omitted, as the CDR3 cannot be located on it reliably, and the CDR3 follows TCRdb's listing. V gene TRBV6-5 combines with J gene TRBJ1-5. The CDR3 contains 15 residues when both ends are counted. Germline CDR1 and CDR2: MNHEY and SVGAGI. This CDR3 reads CASSYSGSGNQPQQL.